One sample yielded the 28 T cell receptor beta chains listed below, sequenced in a study of blood T cell repertoires in COVID-19. Here immunoSEQ multiplex PCR was the method, and the copy in TCRdb shows in-frame clones only, minus some. This table holds tens of thousands of clones, about 81% found once. Sequenced input: peripheral blood. All receptors derive from a human donor in a cohort sampled during active COVID-19.

The chain has TRBV6-6 and TRBJ1-5, with D possibly TRBD1 on 6 matching bases. V gave up 6 bases and J gave up 0 bases, with 12 bases separating them. The CDR3 totals 15 residues. Germline V lookup: CDR1 MNHNY, CDR2 SVGAGI (reference sequence). The DNA for the CDR3 is TGTGCCAGCAGCGCGAACAGGGTTAGCAATCAGCCCCAGCATTTT. This codes for CASSANRVSNQPQHF.

This rearrangement joins TRBV29-1 to TRBJ2-1; 14 nucleotides agree with TRBD2. V lost 5 bases, J lost 6 bases, and 3 bases stayed unmatched. The CDR3 totals 14 residues. Germline V lookup: CDR1 SQVTM, CDR2 ANQGSEA. The CDR3 loop reads CSVSTSGGANEQFF. The DNA for the CDR3 is TGCAGCGTTTCGACTAGCGGGGGGGCCAATGAGCAGTTCTTC.

This clone was found a few times. The chain joins TRBV4-2 to TRBJ1-6; D unresolved. Germline assignment: CDR1 LGHNA and CDR2 YNFKEQ. The length of the CDR3 is 14 residues. Trimming took 8 bases from V and 7 from J, leaving 15 bases between them. DNA of the CDR3: TGTGCCAGCTCCCAGAGGACTGGGAATTCACCCCTCCACTTT. The encoded protein is CASSQRTGNSPLHF.

The CDR3 coding sequence is TGTGCCAGCAGTACTAGGACTAGCGGAACCTACGAGCAGTACTTC. It is translated as CASSTRTSGTYEQYF. The V gene is TRBV6-6, the J gene TRBJ2-7; TRBD2 agrees at 10 bases. Germline CDR1 and CDR2: MNHNY and SVGAGI (reference sequence). The CDR3 covers 15 residues. V shed 5 bases and J 2 bases; nucleotides not matched to a gene: 6.

This chain uses TRBV7-2 with TRBJ1-2; perhaps TRBD1 as D (5 bases). CDR1 is SGHTA, CDR2 FQGNSA, per germline. The CDR3 totals 13 residues. Between the trimmed V and J ends, which lost 5 bases and 7 bases, there was a span of 14 bases. In DNA, the CDR3 is TGTGCCAGCAGCCGAGACCGACAGAGTGGCTACACCTTC. As protein: CASSRDRQSGYTF.

The genes are TRBV13 and TRBJ1-2; the match to TRBD1 covers 9 bases. This CDR3 comprises 15 residues. The V and J ends lost 4 bases and 4 bases, in that order; junction bases with no gene match: 7. Germline values: CDR1 PRHDT, CDR2 FYEKMQ (reference sequence). The CDR3 protein is CASSSNRGPVYGYTF. In nucleotides, the CDR3 is TGTGCCAGCAGCTCGAACAGGGGGCCTGTCTATGGCTACACCTTC.

This clone appeared a few times. This rearrangement joins TRBV9 to TRBJ2-7, with 7 bases lining up with TRBD2. This CDR3 is 14 amino acids long. Germline V gene sequence: CDR1 SGDLS, CDR2 YYNGEE. V trimming: 2 bases; J trimming: 6 bases; junction bases outside the gene matches: 8. CDR3 protein: CASSVGTMSGEQYF. CDR3 coding DNA: TGTGCCAGCAGCGTTGGGACTATGTCGGGCGAGCAGTACTTC.

The chain uses TRBV2 and TRBJ1-2, with a possible D match to TRBD1 (6 bases). The V and J ends lost 5 bases and 0 bases respectively, with 13 bases between them. The CDR3 is 15 residues long. Germline V gives CDR1 SNHLY, CDR2 FYNNEI. The CDR3 region is CASSYQGRANYGYTF. The CDR3 DNA reads TGTGCCAGCAGTTACCAGGGGCGGGCTAACTATGGCTACACCTTC.

The V call is TRBV7-8, the J call TRBJ1-5, with D unclear. V lost 2 bases and J lost 6, with 5 bases in between. Germline loops: CDR1 SGHVS, CDR2 FQNEAQ. This CDR3 is 12 amino acids long. DNA of the CDR3: TGTGCCAGCAGCTTACGCGCTCAGCCCCAGCATTTT. Translation gives CASSLRAQPQHF.

This clone was recorded only once. The gene calls are TRBV6-6 and TRBJ2-3, with TRBD1 as a possible D gene (6 bases). Germline V gene lookup returns CDR1 MNHNY and CDR2 SVGAGI (reference sequence). The CDR3 runs to 13 residues. The germline V and J ends were trimmed by 5 bases and 6 bases, with 12 bases remaining between them. CDR3 protein: CASSARDTDTQYF. CDR3 DNA sequence: TGTGCCAGCAGTGCACGGGACACCGATACGCAGTATTTT.

The J gene is TRBJ2-5, the V gene TRBV3-1 (or the pseudogene TRBV3-2); D might be TRBD1 (5 bases). Germline CDR1 reads LGHDT; CDR2 reads YNNKEL (reference sequence). The CDR3 totals 13 residues. Trimming pared 3 bases from V and 3 bases from J, leaving 8 bases between. CDR3 coding DNA: TGTGCCAGCAGCCACAGGGCAGAAGAGACCCAGTACTTC. Translating it yields CASSHRAEETQYF.

CDR3 nucleotides: TGTGCCAGTAGTATAGATAGCAGGCCCGGGGTTTCACCCCTCCACTTT. Its translation is CASSIDSRPGVSPLHF. V and J are TRBV19 and TRBJ1-6; D gene uncertain. The CDR3 has 16 amino acids. Per the germline V gene, CDR1 is LNHDA and CDR2 is SQIVND (reference sequence). With 0 bases removed from V and 9 bases from J, the gap between germline ends came to 15 bases. Using reference TRBV19 and TRBJ1-6 for the parts outside the CDR3, the full variable domain is DGGITQSPKYLFRKEGQNVTLSCEQNLNHDAMYWYRQDPGQGLRLIYYSQIVNDFQKGDIAEGYSVSREKKESFPLTVTSAQKNPTAFYLCASSIDSRPGVSPLHFGNGTRLTVT.

This sequence joins TRBV30 and TRBJ1-2, with D unclear. The CDR3 length is 11 residues. V lost 8 bases and J 4 bases, leaving 11 bases between the germline ends. Germline V lookup: CDR1 GTSNPN, CDR2 SVGIG (reference sequence). Here the CDR3 reads CAPPCSYGYTF. In nucleotides, the CDR3 is TGTGCCCCCCCCTGCAGCTATGGCTACACCTTC.

V and J are TRBV5-1 and TRBJ2-3; no clear D gene. The CDR3 covers 14 residues. Trimming left V 0 bases short and J 7 bases short, with 12 bases between. Germline V CDR1 and CDR2: SGHRS, YFSETQ. The CDR3 loop reads CASSLGDARHTQYF. As DNA, the CDR3 is TGCGCCAGCAGCTTGGGCGATGCCCGCCATACGCAGTATTTT.

This clone appeared a single time. The chain combines TRBV2 with TRBJ2-7, with 7 bases identical to TRBD1. The length of the CDR3 is 14 residues. With V trimmed by 7 bases and J by 0 bases, 6 bases remained unmatched. CDR1 is SNHLY, CDR2 FYNNEI, per germline. The CDR3 coding sequence is TGTGCCAGCATGGGACAGATAGCCTCCTACGAGCAGTACTTC. This gives the protein CASMGQIASYEQYF.

The chain combines TRBV7-8 with TRBJ1-5, with 7 bases matching TRBD1. The CDR3 contains 12 residues. V shed 5 bases, J shed 8 bases, and the junction held 3 bases outside the gene matches. Per germline, CDR1 SGHVS and CDR2 FQNEAQ. Here the CDR3 DNA reads TGTGCCAGCAGCACAGGGGTAAAGCCCCAGCATTTT. It is translated as CASSTGVKPQHF.

The V call is TRBV7-2, the J call TRBJ2-3; D uncertain. The CDR3 contains 14 residues. In germline, CDR1 is SGHTA, CDR2 FQGNSA. V lost 6 bases and J lost 0, with 10 bases in between. CDR3 region: CASSYPESTDTQYF. In nucleotides, the CDR3 is TGTGCCAGCAGTTATCCCGAGAGCACAGATACGCAGTATTTT. Full variable domain (outside the CDR3, taken from reference TRBV7-2 and TRBJ2-3): GAGVSQSPSNKVTEKGKDVELRCDPISGHTALYWYRQSLGQGLEFLIYFQGNSAPDKSGLPSDRFSAERTGGSVSTLTIQRTQQEDSAVYLCASSYPESTDTQYFGPGTRLTVL.

The genes are TRBV5-1 and TRBJ1-1; no definite D call. The CDR3 is 13 amino acids. Trimming removed 3 bases from V and 4 bases from J, with 10 bases in between. The V gene's germline CDR1 is SGHRS and CDR2 YFSETQ. CDR3 DNA: TGCGCCAGCAGCTCTGCTATTGGCACTGAAGCTTTCTTT. Translating it yields CASSSAIGTEAFF.

This clone came up once. The V and J genes are TRBV5-1 and TRBJ2-7; the match to TRBD1 covers 9 bases. V was pared by 1 base and J by 5 bases, with 10 bases of the junction left unmatched. The CDR3 has 16 amino acids. Germline CDR1 reads SGHRS; CDR2 reads YFSETQ. CDR3 nucleotide sequence: TGCGCCAGCAGCTTGCTATTCGGGACAGGGTCCCACGAGCAGTACTTC. Translating gives CASSLLFGTGSHEQYF.

This clone was recorded a few times. The J gene is TRBJ1-1, the V gene TRBV7-6; the match to TRBD1 covers 8 bases. Looked up from germline, CDR1 is SGHVS and CDR2 is FNYEAQ. The CDR3 sequence is 14 residues long. V lost 5 bases and J lost 5; bases outside the gene matches: 7. The CDR3 loop reads CASSKSRGQTEAFF. The CDR3 DNA reads as TGTGCCAGCAGCAAAAGCAGGGGGCAGACTGAAGCTTTCTTT.

This clone was observed a single time. The CDR3 sequence is CASIYRQGATEAFF. In DNA form, the CDR3 reads TGTGCCAGCATATACCGACAGGGTGCCACTGAAGCTTTCTTT. The rearrangement joins TRBV6-5 to TRBJ1-1; 7 nucleotides agree with TRBD1. In germline, CDR1 is MNHEY, CDR2 SVGAGI. The CDR3 runs to 14 residues. V shed 7 bases and J 4 bases; nucleotides not matched to a gene: 9.

The CDR3 nucleotides read TGTGCCAGTTCCGGGACAGGTTTTTACGAGCAGTACTTC. Translating it yields CASSGTGFYEQYF. The V gene is TRBV11-2, the J gene TRBJ2-7, with TRBD1 identical over 8 bases. The CDR3 consists of 13 residues. V trimming: 9 bases; J trimming: 4 bases; junction bases outside the gene matches: 8. The germline gives CDR1 SGHAT, CDR2 FQNNGV.

The rearrangement links TRBV29-1 to TRBJ1-1, with 10 bases that match TRBD1. This CDR3 has 16 residues. V shed 4 bases and J 4 bases; nucleotides not matched to a gene: 12. CDR1 is SQVTM, CDR2 ANQGSEA, per germline. The CDR3 loop reads CSVVGTGAAFGTEAFF. The CDR3 DNA reads as TGCAGCGTTGTGGGGACAGGGGCTGCATTTGGCACTGAAGCTTTCTTT.

This clone was counted once. V and J are TRBV3-1 (or the pseudogene TRBV3-2) and TRBJ2-1, with TRBD2 as a possible D gene (6 bases). The CDR3 length is 16 residues. V was trimmed by 0 bases and J by 7 bases, leaving 16 bases between them. Germline loops: CDR1 LGHDT, CDR2 YNNKEL (reference sequence). This CDR3 is CASSQEFVTRGNEQFF. Written as DNA, the CDR3 is TGTGCCAGCAGCCAAGAGTTTGTGACTAGAGGGAATGAGCAGTTCTTC.

CDR3 nucleotide sequence: TGTGCCAGCGAATATTCGGACAGCGCCTCCTACGAGCAGTACTTC. It encodes CASEYSDSASYEQYF. The chain couples TRBV6-5 to TRBJ2-7; a weak D match, TRBD1 (6 bases). V lost 8 bases, J lost 0 bases, and 17 bases lay in between. The CDR3 is 15 amino acids. Germline V gene data show CDR1 as MNHEY and CDR2 as SVGAGI.

J is TRBJ2-7 and V is TRBV20-1; 7 bases fit TRBD2. Germline CDR1 reads DFQATT; CDR2 reads SNEGSKA (reference sequence). This CDR3 has 14 amino acids. The ends lost 3 bases at V and 3 bases at J; junction bases unmatched: 8. CDR3 in DNA: TGCAGTGCTAGTAGCCGGGACTATAACTACGAGCAGTACTTC. It encodes CSASSRDYNYEQYF.

This clone has more than one count but fewer than ten. The rearrangement uses TRBV4-1 and TRBJ2-7, with a tentative D call TRBD2 (5 bases). The germline gives CDR1 MGHRA, CDR2 YSYEKL. The CDR3 has 15 residues. V was shortened by 0 bases and J by 3 bases, with 12 bases between the two germline ends. CDR3 DNA sequence: TGCGCCAGCAGCCAAGATGACCGGACTGACTACGAGCAGTACTTC. This codes for CASSQDDRTDYEQYF.

The chain recombines TRBV6-5 with TRBJ2-3, with 7 bases aligning to TRBD1. The CDR3 loop spans 15 amino acids. Germline CDR1 reads MNHEY; CDR2 reads SVGAGI. J lost 1 base, V lost 2 bases, and 3 bases had no gene match. The CDR3 nucleotides are TGTGCCAGCAGTTACACCGGGACAGGCACAGATACGCAGTATTTT. Translated: CASSYTGTGTDTQYF.